This T cell receptor (beta chain) was sequenced in a study of shared clonotypes between healthy human individuals. As for this clone: The antigen is unknown.

Study-wide results and caveats: What naive subsets generally showed was a larger estimated richness than memory subsets showed. All-four-donor shared clonotypes had higher generation probabilities than non-shared clonotypes did.

The protocol was immunoSEQ multiplex PCR, while the TCRdb copy is restricted to in-frame clones and leaves out a portion. The data contain about 1.1 million clones, 70% to 85% of them singletons. The origin of this receptor is a man aged 18 to 35 in good health. Some clones in this sample may be carry-over from other donors' samples. The source material was memory CD4+ T cells from PBMCs. The subset here: CD45RA-negative fraction.

For the CDR3, the DNA is TGCGCCAGCAGTTCGGAGGGTTTCAATGAGCAGTTCTTC. Its translation: CASSSEGFNEQFF. The V and J genes are TRBV5-1 and TRBJ2-1, with a weak D call TRBD2 (6 bases). The CDR3 covers 13 residues. Per the germline V gene, CDR1 is SGHRS and CDR2 is YFSETQ. V lost 5 bases, J lost 6 bases, and 12 bases lay in between. The full variable domain, completed using reference TRBV5-1 and TRBJ2-1, is KAGVTQTPRYLIKTRGQQVTLSCSPISGHRSVSWYQQTPGQGLQFLFEYFSETQRNKGNFPGRFSGRQFSNSRSEMNVSTLELGDSALYLCASSSEGFNEQFFGPGTRLTVL.